Listed here are 30 T cell receptor beta chains from one sample, sequenced in a study of siplizumab effects on memory and regulatory T cells (dated by TCRdb to the late 2010s). The library was prepared using the immunoSEQ multiplex PCR assay. TCRdb took this table from immuneACCESS and kept in-frame rearrangements with V and J called. Such tables lack part of the clones; where checked against another copy, unresolved V genes explain under half of the gap, and the rest is unexplained. The table for this sample lists 100,000 to 120,000 clones; more than 90% of them were counted only once. The ten largest clonotypes hold approximately 1.3% of the sample. Sample: CD4+ T cells sorted from blood. These receptors were taken from a human donor in good health.

This chain joins TRBV11-3 and TRBJ2-1; 14 bases are shared with TRBD2. CDR1 and CDR2 from the germline V gene are SGHNT and YENEEA. The CDR3 consists of 17 residues. Trimming took 4 bases from V and 3 from J; bases not matched to a gene: 5. CDR3 DNA: TGTGCCAGCAGCTCCCAGGGACTAGCGGGGGTCTACAATGAGCAGTTCTTC. It encodes CASSSQGLAGVYNEQFF.

This clone was observed a single time. This chain uses TRBV18 with TRBJ1-1; tentatively, D is TRBD1 (5 bases). V lost 3 bases, J lost 1 base, and 12 bases lay in between. The CDR3 sequence is 15 residues long. CDR1 and CDR2 (germline): KGHSH, LQKENI. The CDR3 protein is CASSPPGGGNTEAFF. In DNA, the CDR3 is TGTGCCAGCTCACCCCCGGGGGGAGGGAACACTGAAGCTTTCTTT. The full variable domain, with the rest looked up from reference TRBV18 and TRBJ1-1, is NAGVMQNPRHLVRRRGQEARLRCSPMKGHSHVYWYRQLPEEGLKFMVYLQKENIIDESGMPKERFSAEFPKEGPSILRIQQVVRGDSAAYFCASSPPGGGNTEAFFGQGTRLTVV.

The J gene is TRBJ1-2, the V gene TRBV2, with TRBD1 as a possible D gene (5 bases). The CDR3 has 13 amino acids. The germline CDR1 and CDR2 sequences are SNHLY and FYNNEI. Trimming took off 4 bases at V and 2 bases at J, with 8 bases between the two ends. This CDR3 is CASSGQPNYGYTF. The CDR3 DNA sequence: TGTGCCAGCAGTGGACAGCCGAACTATGGCTACACCTTC.

This clone was recorded a few times. The chain has TRBV18 and TRBJ1-6; the D gene is possibly TRBD1 (6 bases). V lost 2 bases to trimming and J lost 6 bases, with 17 bases between them. CDR3 size: 17 residues. Germline loops: CDR1 KGHSH, CDR2 LQKENI. CDR3 region: CASSPTFPGQLNSPLHF. CDR3 nucleotide sequence: TGTGCCAGCTCACCAACATTCCCGGGACAACTTAATTCACCCCTCCACTTT.

This chain uses TRBV10-1 with TRBJ2-7; 7 bases agree with TRBD2. This CDR3 contains 12 residues. CDR1 WNHNN and CDR2 SYGVQD come from the germline V gene (reference sequence). V shed 8 bases and J 5 bases; nucleotides not matched to a gene: 6. The CDR3 DNA follows: TGCGCCAGCCAGCGGGAAGAAAACGAGCAGTACTTC. Amino acids: CASQREENEQYF.

The rearrangement joins TRBV27 to TRBJ2-5, with TRBD1 matching 8 bases. The CDR3 is 16 residues long. The germline CDR1 and CDR2 sequences are MNHEY and SMNVEV (reference sequence). Losses at the gene ends were 2 bases for V and 3 bases for J; bases not matched to a gene: 8. CDR3 DNA: TGTGCCAGCAGTTTAGGGGCAGGGGGCATAGAAGAGACCCAGTACTTC. It is translated as CASSLGAGGIEETQYF.

The chain combines TRBV28 with TRBJ2-7, with a possible D match to TRBD1 (5 bases). The CDR3 length is 12 residues. Germline V gene lookup returns CDR1 MDHEN and CDR2 SYDVKM. The V gene lost 5 bases and the J gene lost 7 bases, with 12 bases spanning the gap. This CDR3 is CASSRGMREQYF. In DNA form, the CDR3 reads TGTGCCAGCAGTAGGGGAATGCGGGAGCAGTACTTC.

The rearrangement links TRBV18 to TRBJ2-2; D uncertain. Trimming removed 6 bases at V and 1 base at J, with 6 bases between. Per germline, CDR1 KGHSH and CDR2 LQKENI. The CDR3 spans 13 residues. This chain's CDR3 is CASSPRNTGELFF. CDR3 DNA sequence: TGTGCCAGCTCGCCAAGGAACACCGGGGAGCTGTTTTTT.

The chain joins TRBV30 to TRBJ2-2, with D unclear. This CDR3 is 13 amino acids long. V lost 0 bases and J lost 6, with 8 bases in between. CDR1 GTSNPN and CDR2 SVGIG come from the germline V gene (reference sequence). CDR3: CAWSVSWSGELFF. The CDR3 region has the DNA TGTGCCTGGAGTGTCAGTTGGTCCGGGGAGCTGTTTTTT. Full variable domain (missing parts from reference TRBV30 and TRBJ2-2): SQTIHQWPATLVQPVGSPLSLECTVEGTSNPNLYWYRQAAGRGLQLLFYSVGIGQISSEVPQNLSASRPQDRQFILSSKKLLLSDSGFYLCAWSVSWSGELFFGEGSRLTVL.

DNA of the CDR3: TGTGCCAGCCAGCGGGGGCGGGGGAGAGATACGCAGTATTTT. It codes for CASQRGRGRDTQYF. The chain joins TRBV9 to TRBJ2-3, with TRBD2 matching 8 bases. Trimming at V came to 7 bases and at J to 5 bases, leaving 9 bases not matched to a gene. The CDR3 has 14 amino acids. Germline loops: CDR1 SGDLS, CDR2 YYNGEE.

CDR3 DNA sequence: TGTGCCAGCAGTGGAACCCTCCGGTTTGGGACTAGCGGCGACGCGAACACCGGGGAGCTGTTTTTT. Translated, it gives CASSGTLRFGTSGDANTGELFF. The chain uses TRBV28 and TRBJ2-2, with TRBD2 matching over 11 bases. The V and J ends lost 5 bases and 0 bases, in that order; junction bases with no gene match: 20. The V gene's germline CDR1 is MDHEN and CDR2 SYDVKM. This CDR3 spans 22 amino acids.

The V and J genes are TRBV29-1 and TRBJ1-1; D not resolved. CDR3 length equals 11 residues. Trimming took off 5 bases at V and 4 bases at J, with 8 bases between the two ends. Looked up from germline, CDR1 is SQVTM and CDR2 is ANQGSEA. The CDR3, as DNA: TGCAGCGTTCAAAAGACCACTGAAGCTTTCTTT. Its protein is CSVQKTTEAFF. The entire variable domain, with the rest obtained from reference TRBV29-1 and TRBJ1-1, is as follows: SAVISQKPSRDICQRGTSLTIQCQVDSQVTMMFWYRQQPGQSLTLIATANQGSEATYESGFVIDKFPISRPNLTFSTLTVSNMSPEDSSIYLCSVQKTTEAFFGQGTRLTVV.

In this sample, this clone turned up once. This chain joins TRBV5-1 and TRBJ1-2, with no clear D. Per the germline V gene, CDR1 is SGHRS and CDR2 is YFSETQ. This CDR3 has 16 residues. Trimming removed 0 bases at V and 2 bases at J, with 14 bases between. CDR3 coding DNA: TGCGCCAGCAGCTTGGGTAGACCGCCCCCAAACTATGGCTACACCTTC. It translates to CASSLGRPPPNYGYTF.

This sequence joins TRBV9 and TRBJ1-5; a possible D gene is TRBD1 (6 bases). V lost 3 bases and J 4 bases, leaving 20 bases between the germline ends. The CDR3 runs 17 residues. Per germline, CDR1 SGDLS and CDR2 YYNGEE. The CDR3 DNA sequence: TGTGCCAGCAGCGCGGGGGCCCAGGGTTACGGAAATCAGCCCCAGCATTTT. Translated: CASSAGAQGYGNQPQHF.

V usage is TRBV27 and J usage is TRBJ2-5; D might be TRBD1 or TRBD2, each matching 5 bases. Germline V gene data show CDR1 as MNHEY and CDR2 as SMNVEV (reference sequence). The CDR3 extends over 13 amino acids. The germline V and J ends were trimmed by 3 bases and 5 bases, with 10 bases remaining between them. This chain's CDR3 is CASSFTGLETQYF. The DNA for the CDR3 is TGTGCCAGCAGTTTCACGGGGCTGGAGACCCAGTACTTC.

This chain connects TRBV6-5 to TRBJ1-2, with a possible D match to TRBD1 (5 bases). The CDR3 sequence is 13 residues long. Germline V gene sequence: CDR1 MNHEY, CDR2 SVGAGI. V was shortened by 9 bases and J by 4 bases, with 15 bases between the two germline ends. The CDR3 loop reads CASQGEKGYGYTF. In DNA, the CDR3 is TGTGCCAGTCAGGGAGAGAAAGGCTATGGCTACACCTTC.

The V gene is TRBV5-1, the J gene TRBJ1-2; TRBD1 aligns across 8 bases. Germline V lookup: CDR1 SGHRS, CDR2 YFSETQ. J lost 7 bases, V lost 4 bases, and 9 bases had no gene match. The CDR3 has 14 amino acids. The CDR3, as DNA: TGCGCCAGCAGCCGCATTTCAGGGACAGGTGGCTACACCTTC. This translates into CASSRISGTGGYTF.

The chain combines TRBV18 with TRBJ2-7; 9 nucleotides match TRBD2. With 6 bases clipped from V and 2 bases from J, the junction kept 11 bases outside the gene matches. Germline-derived CDR1 and CDR2 are KGHSH and LQKENI. The CDR3 is 16 amino acids. The CDR3 sequence: CASSPAREREAYEQYF. The CDR3 nucleotides are TGTGCCAGCTCCCCCGCGAGGGAGCGGGAGGCCTACGAGCAGTACTTC.

The V and J genes are TRBV7-9 and TRBJ1-1, with 12 bases aligning to TRBD1. The length of the CDR3 is 16 residues. Trimming took 6 bases from V and 1 from J; bases not matched to a gene: 6. Germline V lookup: CDR1 SEHNR, CDR2 FQNEAQ (reference sequence). The CDR3 loop is CASRGQGASSNTEAFF. The CDR3 DNA is TGTGCCAGCAGGGGACAGGGGGCTTCGTCGAACACTGAAGCTTTCTTT.

V gene TRBV29-1 combines with J gene TRBJ2-7, with 7 bases matching TRBD2. V trimming: 6 bases; J trimming: 2 bases; junction bases outside the gene matches: 4. The CDR3 has 12 residues. The germline CDR1 and CDR2 sequences are SQVTM and ANQGSEA. Here the CDR3 DNA reads TGCAGCGTGGGAGGGGCACCCTACGAGCAGTACTTC. It specifies CSVGGAPYEQYF.

The chain employs TRBV5-6 and TRBJ2-7; TRBD2 agrees at 9 bases. The germline CDR1 and CDR2 sequences are SGHDT and YYEEEE. The junction had 7 bases not matched to a gene; V was cut back by 0 bases and J by 6 bases. This CDR3 region has 15 residues. CDR3 sequence (DNA): TGTGCCAGCAGCTTGGCCCCAGCGGGAGGCGGCGAGCAGTACTTC. Protein: CASSLAPAGGGEQYF.

This chain links TRBV5-4 with TRBJ2-3; D is possibly TRBD1 or TRBD2 (5 bases each). Germline-derived CDR1 and CDR2 are SGHNT and YYREEE (reference sequence). V lost 3 bases to trimming and J lost 0 bases, with 14 bases between them. This CDR3 is 16 amino acids long. In DNA, the CDR3 is TGTGCCAGCAGCTCGAGACAGCGGAGGAGCACAGATACGCAGTATTTT. Translated, it gives CASSSRQRRSTDTQYF.

The rearrangement uses TRBV28 and TRBJ1-5; D is unresolved. The CDR3 consists of 13 residues. V lost 3 bases and J 6 bases, leaving 9 bases between the germline ends. Germline V gene data show CDR1 as MDHEN and CDR2 as SYDVKM. The DNA of the CDR3 is TGTGCCAGCAGTTTTTCGGTCGGTCAGCCCCAGCATTTT. Protein: CASSFSVGQPQHF.

The CDR3 nucleotides are TGTGCCAGCAGCTTATACGGCAGCGGGACATACGAGCAGTACTTC. Translation: CASSLYGSGTYEQYF. The chain recombines TRBV11-2 with TRBJ2-7, with D possibly matching TRBD2 (7 bases). The CDR3 is 15 amino acids. Deletions cut 2 bases from V and 4 bases from J, with 15 bases between. The germline gives CDR1 SGHAT, CDR2 FQNNGV.

The V gene is TRBV11-2, the J gene TRBJ2-7, with D uncertain. The CDR3 is 12 residues long. The germline CDR1 and CDR2 sequences are SGHAT and FQNNGV. V dropped 4 bases and J dropped 6 bases, with 10 bases sitting between them. CDR3 DNA: TGTGCCAGCAGCTCCCAGCGTCTCGAGCAGTACTTC. It codes for CASSSQRLEQYF.

This chain joins TRBV12-5 and TRBJ2-3, with TRBD2 as a possible D gene (5 bases). This CDR3 comprises 18 residues. V lost 0 bases and J 1 base, leaving 17 bases between the germline ends. Germline CDR1 reads LGHNT; CDR2 reads FRNRAP. CDR3 in DNA: TGTGCTAGTGGTTTGGTACTGATGCGGGCTAAGGGCACAGATACGCAGTATTTT. Its translation is CASGLVLMRAKGTDTQYF.

The gene calls are TRBV5-1 and TRBJ2-6; D is uncertain. Looked up from germline, CDR1 is SGHRS and CDR2 is YFSETQ. This CDR3 contains 15 residues. Trimming removed 0 bases from V and 4 bases from J, with 8 bases in between. CDR3 loop: CASSLGRQGANVLTF. The CDR3 coding sequence is TGCGCCAGCAGCTTGGGCAGGCAAGGGGCCAACGTCCTGACTTTC. The complete variable domain, with remaining parts taken from reference TRBV5-1 and TRBJ2-6, reads KAGVTQTPRYLIKTRGQQVTLSCSPISGHRSVSWYQQTPGQGLQFLFEYFSETQRNKGNFPGRFSGRQFSNSRSEMNVSTLELGDSALYLCASSLGRQGANVLTFGAGSRLTVL.

This chain joins TRBV2 and TRBJ1-1; no clear D. V shed 5 bases and J shed 4 bases, with 8 bases lying between them. This CDR3 spans 12 amino acids. CDR1 and CDR2 from the germline V gene are SNHLY and FYNNEI. CDR3 region: CASSKDITEAFF. DNA of the CDR3: TGTGCCAGCAGTAAAGACATCACTGAAGCTTTCTTT.

The chain couples TRBV27 to TRBJ2-3; 13 bases fit TRBD2. With 4 bases clipped from V and 5 bases from J, the junction kept 3 bases outside the gene matches. The CDR3 length is 15 residues. Germline CDR1 reads MNHEY; CDR2 reads SMNVEV (reference sequence). In nucleotides, the CDR3 is TGTGCCAGCAGTTCCGGACTAGCGGGAGTAGATACGCAGTATTTT. It translates to CASSSGLAGVDTQYF.

The CDR3 region is CASSPTGAQITEAFF. CDR3 DNA sequence: TGTGCCAGCAGCCCAACAGGGGCCCAGATCACTGAAGCTTTCTTT. This chain joins TRBV7-8 and TRBJ1-1; TRBD1 aligns across 7 bases. The germline CDR1 and CDR2 sequences are SGHVS and FQNEAQ. CDR3 length: 15 residues. Unmatched junction bases numbered 10, after V lost 5 bases and J lost 4 bases.